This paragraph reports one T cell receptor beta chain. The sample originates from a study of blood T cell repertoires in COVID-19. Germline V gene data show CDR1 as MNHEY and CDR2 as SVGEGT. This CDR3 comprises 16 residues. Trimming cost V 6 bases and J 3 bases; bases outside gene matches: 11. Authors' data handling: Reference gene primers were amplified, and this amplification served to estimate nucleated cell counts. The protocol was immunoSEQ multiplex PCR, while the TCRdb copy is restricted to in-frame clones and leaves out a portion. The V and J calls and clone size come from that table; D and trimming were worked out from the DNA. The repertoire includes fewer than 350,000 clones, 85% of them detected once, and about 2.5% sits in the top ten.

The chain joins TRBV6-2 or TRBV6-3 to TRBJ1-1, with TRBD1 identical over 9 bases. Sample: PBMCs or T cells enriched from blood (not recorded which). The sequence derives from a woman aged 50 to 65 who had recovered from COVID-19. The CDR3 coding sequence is TGTGCCAGCAGCCACTTTACAGGGGGCGCGGACACTGAAGCTTTCTTT. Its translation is CASSHFTGGADTEAFF.